This T cell receptor beta chain derives from a study of CD8+CD57+ T cells in acquired aplastic anemia. Regarding this clonotype: Its antigen is undetermined.

The CDR3 length is 14 residues. V was clipped by 0 bases and J by 4 bases, with 9 bases between them. The V gene's germline CDR1 is KGHDR and CDR2 SFDVKD. Study-level findings and limits: Controls and patients did not differ significantly in CD8+ Simpson's diversity.

The template used for profiling TCR beta VDJ and CDR3 was genomic DNA. In TCRdb, the reads were re-called with MiXCR into one record per CDR3 protein. The table lists approximately 160,000 distinct CDR3 sequences, about 48% of them singletons. Sequences were obtained from sorted CD4+, CD8+, or CD8+CD57+ T cells (not recorded which) from PBMCs. This receptor was taken from a human donor in good health. The chain is built from TRBV24-1 and TRBJ2-7; no definite D call. The CDR3 region is CATSDLRSGYEQYF. CDR3 sequence (DNA): TGTGCCACCAGTGATTTGCGTTCCGGGTACGAGCAGTACTTC.